The subject of this entry is one TCR beta chain. In this sample, this clonotype turned up a few times. The target of this receptor is not known. Base qualities are not provided; no much larger clone lies one nucleotide away. The library was made by PCR. Sequencing relied on an Illumina HiSeq 2500. Molecular barcoding was employed in the preparation of TCR libraries, with unique molecular identifiers being used to normalize TCRbeta repertoire quantification. TCRdb reanalyzed the raw reads on its own, using fastp at Q25 for trimming and MiXCR for clone calling, and kept in-frame beta chains. Rows matching on CDR3 protein sequence are summarized as one entry with the most common DNA and genes. For this sample the table gives hundreds of thousands of distinct CDR3 sequences, of which roughly 13% were detected only once. Jointly, the top ten make up over 2% of the sample. The treatment or condition label for this specimen denotes: allogeneic hematopoietic cell transplantation with graft depleted of TCRalphabeta T cells and CD19 B cells. TCRalphabeta/CD19-depleted allogeneic hematopoietic cell grafts were given to the transplant recipients, all of whom were children.

From a lookup of the germline V gene, CDR1 and CDR2 are MGHDK and SYGVNS. The CDR3, cysteine through phenylalanine, is 12 amino acids long. Left in the record is the CDR3 DNA by itself, 36 bases read in frame from the first base. The germline ends are 15 bases apart after V is trimmed by 5 bases and J by 12 bases. This entry belongs to a study of T-cell reconstitution after alpha-beta-depleted transplantation in children (dated by TCRdb to 2016 to 2018). About the investigation overall: T-cell immune reconstitution after TCRalphabeta/CD19-depleted allogeneic hematopoietic cell transplantation in children was quantitatively tracked in the study by means of TCR repertoire profiling.

What the research found in general, with its limitations: The apparently early recovery of alphabetaT-cell counts about two months after transplant reportedly depended on only several hundred rapidly expanded clones that came from non-depleted graft cells. Over subsequent months, a decline in hyperexpanded clone frequencies was noted, and after one year, T-cell counts and TCRbeta diversity were mostly ascribed to newly produced T cells. In some patients, high TCRbeta diversity at day 60 was attributed to recipient T cells and intrathymic progenitors that had survived conditioning.

Sequenced here: PBMCs, mostly from graft donor cells, sampled 360 days after TCRalphabeta/CD19-depleted stem cell transplant. The sequence came from a male patient between 5 and 17 years old who had a stem cell transplant for acute myeloid leukemia, so the T cells may come from the graft donor. Rearrangement joined TRBV25-1 to TRBJ2-3, with TRBD1 tentatively as D gene (6 bases match). The CDR3 here reads CASSHIGTFQYF. Here is the DNA: TGTGCCAGCAGTCACATCGGGACATTTCAGTATTTT.